The 13 T cell receptor beta chains reported below all come from one sample, sequenced in a study of blood T cell repertoires in COVID-19. Sequenced by immunoSEQ multiplex PCR; TCRdb stores in-frame clones only, minus some. The sample carries 25,000 to 30,000 clones, around 90% recorded once. The material sequenced was peripheral blood. Every receptor here comes from a man in his forties or fifties with active COVID-19.

For this clone: The junction and the germline gene differ at one end; a read error may be behind it. The CDR3 nucleotides are TGTGCTAGCAGCTTACGGGCGGGGGCGAACACCGGGGAGCTGTTTTTT. Translating it yields CASSLRAGANTGELFF. The rearrangement joins TRBV7-7 to TRBJ2-2, with 7 bases fitting TRBD2. There are 16 residues in the CDR3. Looked up from germline, CDR1 is SSHAT and CDR2 is FNYEAQ (reference sequence).

The chain joins TRBV3-1 (or the pseudogene TRBV3-2) to TRBJ1-1; perhaps TRBD1 as D (5 bases). Trimming removed 1 base from V and 1 base from J, with 13 bases in between. CDR1 is LGHDT, CDR2 YNNKEL, per germline (reference sequence). The CDR3 runs to 16 residues. The CDR3 spells CASSQADSYSNTEAFF. CDR3 bases: TGTGCCAGCAGCCAAGCTGACAGTTACTCGAACACTGAAGCTTTCTTT.

The rearrangement uses TRBV7-9 and TRBJ1-4, with 8 bases fitting TRBD1. This CDR3 region has 14 residues. In germline, CDR1 is SEHNR, CDR2 FQNEAQ (reference sequence). Germline trimming cut 5 bases from V and 8 bases from J; bases unmatched to any gene: 7. The CDR3 bases are TGTGCCAGCAGCGAGGGACAGGTATACGAAAAACTGTTTTTT. Translated, it gives CASSEGQVYEKLFF. Full variable domain (remainder filled in from reference TRBV7-9 and TRBJ1-4): DTGVSQNPRHKITKRGQNVTFRCDPISEHNRLYWYRQTLGQGPEFLTYFQNEAQLEKSRLLSDRFSAERPKGSFSTLEIQRTEQGDSAMYLCASSEGQVYEKLFFGSGTQLSVL.

The chain has TRBV29-1 and TRBJ2-7; 7 bases map to TRBD1. This CDR3 is 16 amino acids long. CDR1 SQVTM and CDR2 ANQGSEA come from the germline V gene. With V trimmed by 0 bases and J by 2 bases, 10 bases remained unmatched. CDR3 sequence reads: CSVEELATGSTYEQYF. The CDR3 DNA sequence: TGCAGCGTTGAAGAGTTGGCGACAGGGAGTACCTACGAGCAGTACTTC.

The chain joins TRBV28 to TRBJ1-1; D not certain. V lost 5 bases to trimming and J lost 7 bases, with 11 bases between them. This CDR3 is 12 amino acids long. The germline gives CDR1 MDHEN, CDR2 SYDVKM. The CDR3 DNA follows: TGTGCCAGCAGTCTCCGTACCGGTGAAGCTTTCTTT. Protein product: CASSLRTGEAFF.

This chain connects TRBV7-3 to TRBJ2-1; 13 nucleotides match TRBD2. The V gene's germline CDR1 is SGHTA and CDR2 FQGTGA. This CDR3 is built from 15 residues. The ends lost 2 bases at V and 8 bases at J; junction bases unmatched: 3. The CDR3 DNA is TGTGCCAGCAGCTTAGGGACTAGCGGGGCCGATGAGCAGTTCTTC. Protein product: CASSLGTSGADEQFF.

V is TRBV2 and J is TRBJ2-1; TRBD2 aligns across 13 bases. Losses at the gene ends were 4 bases for V and 3 bases for J; bases not matched to a gene: 15. The germline V gene encodes CDR1 SNHLY and CDR2 FYNNEI. The CDR3 runs 20 residues. DNA of the CDR3: TGTGCCAGCAGTGGCAAGACTAGCGGGAGGCGCGAGGGGATCTACAATGAGCAGTTCTTC. This codes for CASSGKTSGRREGIYNEQFF.

This chain connects TRBV11-2 to TRBJ1-3, with D unclear. The germline V and J ends were trimmed by 3 bases and 0 bases, with 6 bases remaining between them. Germline V gene data show CDR1 as SGHAT and CDR2 as FQNNGV. This CDR3 contains 14 residues. The CDR3 is CASSFDYSGNTIYF. The CDR3 coding sequence is TGTGCCAGCAGCTTCGACTACTCTGGAAACACCATATATTTT.

The chain recombines TRBV9 with TRBJ1-1; D is undetermined. The CDR3 runs to 14 residues. Germline V gene data show CDR1 as SGDLS and CDR2 as YYNGEE. Between the trimmed V and J ends, which lost 0 bases and 0 bases, there was a span of 6 bases. The DNA for the CDR3 is TGTGCCAGCAGCGTAGGAGGGATGAACACTGAAGCTTTCTTT. Encoded protein: CASSVGGMNTEAFF.

The CDR3, as DNA: TGTGCCACCAGTGATTTAGTCCTAGCGGGGGGACTCGAGCAGTACTTC. Its translation: CATSDLVLAGGLEQYF. This sequence joins TRBV24-1 and TRBJ2-7; 11 bases are shared with TRBD2. This CDR3 has 16 residues. V was clipped by 1 base and J by 6 bases; unmatched bases: 7. The V gene's germline CDR1 is KGHDR and CDR2 SFDVKD.

The chain combines TRBV5-1 with TRBJ2-2; D may be TRBD1 (6 bases). The CDR3 spans 15 residues. Germline CDR1 reads SGHRS; CDR2 reads YFSETQ. Trimming took 4 bases from V and 1 from J, leaving 11 bases between them. Here the CDR3 DNA reads TGCGCCAGCAGCCCCAGGGGTGAGAACACCGGGGAGCTGTTTTTT. This gives the protein CASSPRGENTGELFF. Combining the CDR3 with reference TRBV5-1 and TRBJ2-2 gives the whole variable domain KAGVTQTPRYLIKTRGQQVTLSCSPISGHRSVSWYQQTPGQGLQFLFEYFSETQRNKGNFPGRFSGRQFSNSRSEMNVSTLELGDSALYLCASSPRGENTGELFFGEGSRLTVL.

Written as DNA, the CDR3 is TGTGCCAGCAGTGACCGGGACTATTCATACGAGCAGTACTTC. Encoded protein: CASSDRDYSYEQYF. The V gene is TRBV9, the J gene TRBJ2-7, with 7 bases identical to TRBD2. The length of the CDR3 is 14 residues. The V gene end was trimmed by 5 bases and the J gene end by 4 bases; junction bases not matched to a gene: 9. CDR1 is SGDLS and CDR2 is YYNGEE in the germline V gene. The variable domain in full, completed from reference TRBV9 and TRBJ2-7, reads DSGVTQTPKHLITATGQRVTLRCSPRSGDLSVYWYQQSLDQGLQFLIQYYNGEERAKGNILERFSAQQFPDLHSELNLSSLELGDSALYFCASSDRDYSYEQYFGPGTRLTVT.

The rearrangement joins TRBV24-1 to TRBJ2-3; TRBD2 matches 7 bases. CDR3 length: 15 amino acids. Looked up from germline, CDR1 is KGHDR and CDR2 is SFDVKD. V lost 5 bases, J lost 2 bases, and 6 bases stayed unmatched. For the CDR3, the DNA is TGTGCCACCAGTGTCAGCGGGGCCCACACAGATACGCAGTATTTT. Protein sequence: CATSVSGAHTDTQYF.